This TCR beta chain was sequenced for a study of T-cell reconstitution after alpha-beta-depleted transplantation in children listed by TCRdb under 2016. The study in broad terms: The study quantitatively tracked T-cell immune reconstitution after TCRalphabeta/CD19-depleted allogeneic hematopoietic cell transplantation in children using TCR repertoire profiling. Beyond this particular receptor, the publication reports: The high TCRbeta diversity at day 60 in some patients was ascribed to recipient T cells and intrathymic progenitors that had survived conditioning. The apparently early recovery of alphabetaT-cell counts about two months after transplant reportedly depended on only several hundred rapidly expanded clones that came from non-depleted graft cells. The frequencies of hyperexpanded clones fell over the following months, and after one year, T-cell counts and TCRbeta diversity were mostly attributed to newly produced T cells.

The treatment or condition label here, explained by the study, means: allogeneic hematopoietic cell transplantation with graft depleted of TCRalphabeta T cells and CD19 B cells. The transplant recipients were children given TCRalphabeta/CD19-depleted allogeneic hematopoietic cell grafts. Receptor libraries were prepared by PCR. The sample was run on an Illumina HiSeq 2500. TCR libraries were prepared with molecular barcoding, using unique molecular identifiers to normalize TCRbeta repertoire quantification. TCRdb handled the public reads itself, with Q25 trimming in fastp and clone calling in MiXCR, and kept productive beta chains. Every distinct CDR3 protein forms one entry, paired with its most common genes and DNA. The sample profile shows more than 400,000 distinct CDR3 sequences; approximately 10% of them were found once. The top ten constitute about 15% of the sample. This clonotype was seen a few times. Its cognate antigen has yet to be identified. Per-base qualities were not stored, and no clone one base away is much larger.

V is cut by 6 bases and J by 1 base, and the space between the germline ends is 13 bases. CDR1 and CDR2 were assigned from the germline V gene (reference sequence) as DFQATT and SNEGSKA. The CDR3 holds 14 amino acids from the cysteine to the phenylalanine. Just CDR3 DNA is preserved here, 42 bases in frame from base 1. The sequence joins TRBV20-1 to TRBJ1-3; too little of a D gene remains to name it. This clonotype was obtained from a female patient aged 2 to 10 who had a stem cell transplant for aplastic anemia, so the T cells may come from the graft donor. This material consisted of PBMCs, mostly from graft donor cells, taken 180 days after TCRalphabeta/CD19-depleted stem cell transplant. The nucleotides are TGCAGTGCAATTTCTAGGAGGTCTGGAAACACCATATATTTT. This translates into CSAISRRSGNTIYF.